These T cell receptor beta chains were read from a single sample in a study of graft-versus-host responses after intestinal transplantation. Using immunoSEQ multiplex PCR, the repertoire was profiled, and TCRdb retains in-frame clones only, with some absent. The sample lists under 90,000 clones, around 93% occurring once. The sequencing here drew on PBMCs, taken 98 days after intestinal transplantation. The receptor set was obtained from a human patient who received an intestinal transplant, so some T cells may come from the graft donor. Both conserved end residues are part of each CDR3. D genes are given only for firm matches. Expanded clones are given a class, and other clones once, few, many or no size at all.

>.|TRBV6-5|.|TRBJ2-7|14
CASTRQRAAYEQYF
TGTGCCAGCACTCGCCAGCGGGCAGCCTACGAGCAGTACTTC
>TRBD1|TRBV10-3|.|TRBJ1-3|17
CAISESSGQGRRNTIYF
TGTGCCATCAGTGAGTCAAGTGGACAGGGGAGGAGGAACACCATATATTTT
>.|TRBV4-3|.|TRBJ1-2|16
CASSQDGRLSNYGYTF
TGCGCCAGCAGCCAAGATGGTAGGTTATCGAACTATGGCTACACCTTC
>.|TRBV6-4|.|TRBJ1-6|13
CASSDRGDSPLHF
TGTGCCAGCAGTGACCGAGGCGATTCACCCCTCCACTTT
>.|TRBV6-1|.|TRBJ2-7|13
CASSKTQGREQYF
TGTGCCAGCAGCAAGACGCAGGGGCGCGAGCAGTACTTC
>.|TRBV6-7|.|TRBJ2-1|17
CASSYVRGGPVYNEQFF
TGTGCCAGCAGTTACGTGAGGGGGGGGCCCGTCTACAATGAGCAGTTCTTC
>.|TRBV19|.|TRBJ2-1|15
CASSTSRSSYNEQFF
TGTGCCAGTAGTACTTCCAGGAGCTCCTACAATGAGCAGTTCTTC
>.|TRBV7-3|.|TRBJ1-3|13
CASSLGSGNTIYF
TGTGCCAGCAGCTTGGGATCTGGAAACACCATATATTTT
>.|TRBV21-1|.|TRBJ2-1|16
CASSKSGGASYNEQFF
TGTGCCAGCAGCAAATCAGGCGGGGCCTCCTACAATGAGCAGTTCTTC
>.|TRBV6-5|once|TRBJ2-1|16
CASSYWRGLSYNEQFF
TGTGCCAGCAGTTACTGGAGGGGGTTATCCTACAATGAGCAGTTCTTC
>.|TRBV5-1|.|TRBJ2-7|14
CASSLLTSSYEQYF
TGCGCCAGCAGCTTGCTTACTAGTTCCTACGAGCAGTACTTC
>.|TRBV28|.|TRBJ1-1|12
CASKEGGTEAFF
TGTGCCAGCAAGGAGGGGGGCACTGAAGCTTTCTTT
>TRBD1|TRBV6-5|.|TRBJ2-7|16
CASSYGPGQGAGEQYF
TGTGCCAGCAGTTACGGGCCGGGACAGGGGGCGGGGGAGCAGTACTTC
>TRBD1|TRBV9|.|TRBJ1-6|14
CASSVAGQLSPLHF
TGTGCCAGCAGCGTTGCGGGACAGCTTTCACCCCTCCACTTT
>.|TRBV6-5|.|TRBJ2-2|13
CASSRALDGELFF
TGTGCCAGCAGTCGGGCCCTCGACGGGGAGCTGTTTTTT
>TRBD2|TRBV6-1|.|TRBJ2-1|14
CASSASGSANEQFF
TGTGCCAGCAGTGCTAGCGGGAGCGCAAATGAGCAGTTCTTC
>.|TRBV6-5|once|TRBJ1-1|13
CASRPTGNTEAFF
TGTGCCAGCAGACCGACAGGGAACACTGAAGCTTTCTTT
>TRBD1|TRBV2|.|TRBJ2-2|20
CASSDPITTPGQGNTGELFF
TGTGCCAGCAGTGACCCGATAACGACCCCGGGACAGGGGAACACCGGGGAGCTGTTTTTT